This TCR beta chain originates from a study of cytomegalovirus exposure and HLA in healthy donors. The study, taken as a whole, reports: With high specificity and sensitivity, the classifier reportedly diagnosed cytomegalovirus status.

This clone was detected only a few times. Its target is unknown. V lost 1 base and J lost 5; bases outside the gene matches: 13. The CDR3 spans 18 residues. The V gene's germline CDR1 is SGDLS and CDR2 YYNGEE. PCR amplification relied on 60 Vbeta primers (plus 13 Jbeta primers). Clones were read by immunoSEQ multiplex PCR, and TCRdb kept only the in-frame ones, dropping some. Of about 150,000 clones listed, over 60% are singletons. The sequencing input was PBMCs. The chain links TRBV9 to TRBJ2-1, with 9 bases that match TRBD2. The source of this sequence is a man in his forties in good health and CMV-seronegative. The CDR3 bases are TGTGCCAGCAGCGTAAATCCGGGGAAGCGGGAGGCCCACAATGAGCAGTTCTTC. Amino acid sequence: CASSVNPGKREAHNEQFF.